These 20 T cell receptor beta chains share one sample of origin, sequenced in a study of T cells in Graves' hyperthyroidism and ophthalmopathy. Amplified TCR beta CDR3 regions derived from RNA transcripts. First-round RT-PCR targeting the TCR CDR3 was performed with the HTBI primer set. TCRdb re-called the multiplex PCR reads through MiXCR, storing one row per CDR3 protein. The repertoire holds roughly 500,000 distinct CDR3 sequences, 46% seen once, with 44% in the top ten. Sequencing was carried out using peripheral blood or thyroid tissue (not recorded which). The receptors were gathered from an adult woman with Graves' disease, either hyperthyroidism or ophthalmopathy (not recorded which).

This clonotype came up many times. V and J are TRBV7-8 and TRBJ1-2; D perhaps matches TRBD1 (6 bases). Trimming took 1 base from V and 3 from J, leaving 12 bases between them. This CDR3 contains 15 residues. From germline, CDR1 is SGHVS and CDR2 FQNEAQ. The CDR3 is CASSLGPGADYGYTF. DNA for the CDR3: TGTGCCAGCAGCTTAGGGCCGGGGGCGGACTATGGCTACACCTTC.

The CDR3: CSAREEDYQETQYF. The CDR3 nucleotides are TGCAGTGCTAGAGAGGAGGACTACCAAGAGACCCAGTACTTC. The chain carries TRBV20-1 and TRBJ2-5, with D possibly matching TRBD2 (5 bases). The CDR3 is 14 residues long. Germline V gives CDR1 DFQATT, CDR2 SNEGSKA (reference sequence). V was trimmed by 0 bases and J by 0 bases, leaving 8 bases between them.

This clonotype was found many times. The rearrangement joins TRBV24-1 to TRBJ2-2, with 8 bases identical to TRBD2. The germline CDR1 and CDR2 sequences are KGHDR and SFDVKD. The junction had 4 bases not matched to a gene; V was cut back by 5 bases and J by 6 bases. The CDR3 extends over 14 amino acids. The CDR3 is CATSATGRAGELFF. DNA of the CDR3: TGTGCCACCAGTGCAACCGGGAGGGCCGGGGAGCTGTTTTTT.

The rearrangement joins TRBV20-1 to TRBJ1-6; TRBD1 is a possible D gene (6 bases). The V gene's germline CDR1 is DFQATT and CDR2 SNEGSKA (reference sequence). This CDR3 has 13 residues. V was clipped by 6 bases and J by 9 bases, with 15 bases between them. CDR3 in amino acids: CSAQTRGGSPLHF. The CDR3 DNA follows: TGCAGTGCCCAGACCAGAGGGGGTTCACCCCTCCACTTT.

This clonotype was detected ten times or more. The chain combines TRBV29-1 with TRBJ2-5; 8 nucleotides match TRBD1. The CDR3 extends over 15 amino acids. V dropped 0 bases and J dropped 5; count of bases not matched to a gene: 8. Germline lookup yields CDR1 SQVTM and CDR2 ANQGSEA. DNA for the CDR3: TGCAGCGTTGAAGATAGGCAGGGGGCGCGTGAGACCCAGTACTTC. Its protein is CSVEDRQGARETQYF. Filled out from reference TRBV29-1 and TRBJ2-5, the complete variable domain reads SAVISQKPSRDICQRGTSLTIQCQVDSQVTMMFWYRQQPGQSLTLIATANQGSEATYESGFVIDKFPISRPNLTFSTLTVSNMSPEDSSIYLCSVEDRQGARETQYFGPGTRLLVL.

There are many counts of this clonotype. The V gene is TRBV7-3, the J gene TRBJ1-1, with D unclear. V gave up 5 bases and J gave up 4 bases, with 14 bases separating them. The CDR3 spans 14 residues. Germline-derived CDR1 and CDR2 are SGHTA and FQGTGA. The CDR3 coding sequence is TGTGCCAGCAGCGAAGCTTCGATGGGCACTGAAGCTTTCTTT. Amino acid sequence: CASSEASMGTEAFF.

This chain joins TRBV7-9 and TRBJ2-1; 7 nucleotides align to TRBD2. CDR3 length: 15 residues. The junction had 12 bases not matched to a gene; V was cut back by 10 bases and J by 3 bases. The germline CDR1 and CDR2 sequences are SEHNR and FQNEAQ (reference sequence). The CDR3 here is CATSPPAGVYNEQFF. For the CDR3, the DNA is TGTGCCACTTCCCCCCCGGCGGGAGTCTACAATGAGCAGTTCTTC.

The table lists this clonotype with many counts. This rearrangement joins TRBV5-1 to TRBJ2-7, with a weak D call TRBD2 (7 bases). Looked up from germline, CDR1 is SGHRS and CDR2 is YFSETQ. The V end was cut by 7 bases, the J end by 5 bases, with 16 bases between. This CDR3 has 13 amino acids. The CDR3 nucleotides read TGCGCCAGCGGCGGGGGCAGGATGCACGAGCAGTACTTC. Its translation is CASGGGRMHEQYF.

Many counts were recorded for this clonotype. The rearrangement uses TRBV5-6 and TRBJ2-5; unclear D gene. Germline-derived CDR1 and CDR2 are SGHDT and YYEEEE. V was pared by 7 bases and J by 0 bases, with 10 bases between. The CDR3 is 13 residues long. CDR3 region: CASGRTDQETQYF. CDR3 DNA sequence: TGTGCCAGCGGGCGGACGGACCAAGAGACCCAGTACTTC.

The rearrangement uses TRBV7-9 and TRBJ2-7; maybe TRBD2 (5 bases). With 3 bases removed from V and 8 bases from J, the gap between germline ends came to 14 bases. Germline assignment: CDR1 SEHNR and CDR2 FQNEAQ (reference sequence). The CDR3 is made up of 13 amino acids. CDR3 sequence: CASSLGVEPQQYF. CDR3 nucleotides: TGTGCCAGCAGCTTGGGAGTGGAGCCCCAGCAGTACTTC.

This clonotype was found many times. This sequence joins TRBV18 and TRBJ1-1; 7 nucleotides agree with TRBD1. CDR3 size: 15 residues. V trimming: 0 bases; J trimming: 3 bases; junction bases outside the gene matches: 4. CDR1 is KGHSH and CDR2 is LQKENI in the germline V gene. DNA of the CDR3: TGTGCCAGCTCACCACCGGACAGGCCTTACACTGAAGCTTTCTTT. Translation: CASSPPDRPYTEAFF.

This clonotype has a count of ten or more. The chain links TRBV7-2 to TRBJ2-5; 10 positions match TRBD2. Germline V gene sequence: CDR1 SGHTA, CDR2 FQGNSA. The CDR3 length is 17 residues. V trimming: 1 base; J trimming: 5 bases; junction bases outside the gene matches: 10. CDR3 region: CASSLDGGAGGLETQYF. The DNA for the CDR3 is TGTGCCAGCAGCTTAGATGGCGGAGCGGGAGGGCTGGAGACCCAGTACTTC.

In the case of this clonotype: A much larger clone sits a single nucleotide away, making a read error possible. CDR3 bases: TGTGCCAGCAGCCACCGGGGACGTACTGGGGCTTTCTTT. Translated, it gives CASSHRGRTGAFF. The chain combines TRBV11-2 with TRBJ1-1; D may be TRBD1 (5 bases). The CDR3 covers 13 residues. CDR1 is SGHAT and CDR2 is FQNNGV in the germline V gene. The V and J ends lost 5 bases and 11 bases respectively, with 18 bases between them. Combining the CDR3 with reference TRBV11-2 and TRBJ1-1 gives the whole variable domain EAGVAQSPRYKIIEKRQSVAFWCNPISGHATLYWYQQILGQGPKLLIQFQNNGVVDDSQLPKDRFSAERLKGVDSTLKIQPAKLEDSAVYLCASSHRGRTGAFFGQGTRLTVV.

Comment on this clonotype: A much larger clone lies one base from this, so it may be a read error. The gene calls are TRBV2 and TRBJ2-2; 7 nucleotides match TRBD1. CDR1 and CDR2 from the germline V gene are SNHLY and FYNNEI. CDR3 length equals 15 residues. As DNA, the CDR3 is TGTGTCAGCAGTGAAGGAGTCAGGGGGACCGGGGAGCTGTTTTTT. It translates to CVSSEGVRGTGELFF.

This clonotype was counted many times. This chain joins TRBV20-1 and TRBJ2-5, with a possible D match to TRBD1 (5 bases). The ends were cut back, 5 bases at V and 4 bases at J, with 11 bases in the middle. CDR1 and CDR2 from the germline V gene are DFQATT and SNEGSKA (reference sequence). This CDR3 region has 12 residues. CDR3 sequence (DNA): TGCAGTGCTCTTCACCAGGGAGAGACCCAGTACTTC. It translates to CSALHQGETQYF.

The V call is TRBV19, the J call TRBJ2-2; 10 positions agree with TRBD2. V lost 10 bases, J lost 5 bases, and 10 bases stayed unmatched. Germline values: CDR1 LNHDA, CDR2 SQIVND (reference sequence). The CDR3 contains 15 residues. The DNA of the CDR3 is TGTGCCACAGCGACGAGCGGGAGGGCTACCGGGGAGCTGTTTTTT. Protein sequence: CATATSGRATGELFF. The full variable domain, completed using reference TRBV19 and TRBJ2-2, is DGGITQSPKYLFRKEGQNVTLSCEQNLNHDAMYWYRQDPGQGLRLIYYSQIVNDFQKGDIAEGYSVSREKKESFPLTVTSAQKNPTAFYLCATATSGRATGELFFGEGSRLTVL.

This clonotype came up a few times. The CDR3 DNA is TGTGCCAGCAGCCACAAGGAAGGCGGGGGCTACGAGCAGTACTTC. It yields the protein CASSHKEGGGYEQYF. V and J are TRBV5-4 and TRBJ2-7; 7 bases are shared with TRBD2. Trimming cost V 4 bases and J 3 bases; bases outside gene matches: 10. Germline CDR1 and CDR2: SGHNT and YYREEE (reference sequence). The CDR3 has 15 amino acids.

This chain connects TRBV7-2 to TRBJ2-3; D ambiguous. The ends were cut back, 2 bases at V and 12 bases at J, with 12 bases in the middle. Germline loops: CDR1 SGHTA, CDR2 FQGNSA. The CDR3 has 12 amino acids. The CDR3 spells CASSLLEVSQYF. Written as DNA, the CDR3 is TGTGCCAGCAGCTTACTTGAGGTTTCACAGTATTTT.

A remark on this clonotype: Being one base from a much bigger clone, this may be a read error. The genes are TRBV10-3 and TRBJ2-3, with D unresolved. CDR1 and CDR2 (germline): ENHRY, SYGVKD. Trimming took 2 bases from V and 6 from J, leaving 12 bases between them. This CDR3 has 14 amino acids. This CDR3 is CAISEQAASDTQYF. The DNA of the CDR3 is TGTGCCATCAGTGAGCAGGCCGCTTCGGATACGCAGTATTTT.

This chain connects TRBV19 to TRBJ1-5; D perhaps matches TRBD1 (5 bases). The CDR3 is made up of 14 amino acids. The germline V and J ends were trimmed by 6 bases and 4 bases, with 13 bases remaining between them. CDR1 LNHDA and CDR2 SQIVND come from the germline V gene (reference sequence). CDR3 bases: TGTGCCAGTAGCGAGATATGGGGGAATCAGCCCCAGCATTTT. Its protein product is CASSEIWGNQPQHF.